Here is one T cell receptor (beta chain) with its context. Its antigen is currently unknown. The data stem from a study of T-cell memory formation after mild COVID-19. Study-wide findings and caveats: Cross-reactive memory seemingly joined, as some responding clones were found in pre-infection memory.

Germline V CDR1 and CDR2: GTSNPN, SVGIG (reference sequence). CDR3 length: 15 residues. Trimming took 5 bases from V and 4 from J; bases not matched to a gene: 10. Constant-segment primers were used for 5'RACE, and the resulting TCR alpha and TCR beta cDNA libraries carried sample barcodes and UMIs. TCRdb called the 5' RACE reads again in MiXCR, with one record for every CDR3 protein. The sample holds just over 150,000 distinct CDR3 sequences, around 30% seen once. Sequencing was done on a sample of PBMCs or a T cell subset sorted from them (not recorded which). V gene TRBV30 combines with J gene TRBJ2-3, with 9 bases that match TRBD2. The receptor was isolated from an adult woman who had mild COVID-19 (a few samples of this study predate the infection). Cell type and time point are not known. Here the CDR3 reads CAWDYSGGISDTQYF. CDR3 coding DNA: TGTGCCTGGGACTACAGCGGGGGGATCTCAGATACGCAGTATTTT.